This TCR beta chain was obtained from a study of cytomegalovirus exposure and HLA in healthy donors listed by TCRdb under 2017. For the study in its entirety: An earlier analysis of some 550 of the donors reported about 290 Gb of sequence data and 100 million to 130 million unique TCR beta sequences from around 200 million T cells. An early release that covered about 600 HLA-typed donors contained around 330 gigabases of sequencing data and 80 million or so unique TCR sequences. Among the approximately 400 genotyped donors, around 79% belonged to the genetic ancestry cluster associated with self-reported Caucasian donors. The study aimed to test whether cataloging public T cell receptors could reveal signatures of past pathogen exposure. The study profiled the T cell repertoires of some 610 subjects by immunosequencing and related them to cytomegalovirus serostatus. A separate validation cohort of 100 to 150 different subjects was used in addition to the roughly 640-subject first cohort. The study combined high-throughput TCR immunosequencing, statistical association of individual TCRs with disease status, and machine learning to predict cytomegalovirus infection status. In a later analysis, previously published TCR beta repertoires from 550 to 750 donors were re-analyzed and high-resolution HLA genotyping was added so that TCR occurrence patterns could be studied. Rather than using new phenotypic data, the later analysis identified candidate immune exposures from TCR beta sequences and from how often those sequences occurred across donors. To decide whether each TCR beta V gene segment behaved as functional or pseudogenic, an earlier analysis of some 600 of the donors relied on high-throughput TCR beta sequencing. Donor age, sex, ethnicity and CMV serostatus were compiled alongside the repertoire data. Genome-wide SNP genotypes for about 65% of the 666 donors were used in a later genetic analysis, which treated that subset as a discovery cohort. All discovery cohort repertoires had been generated using a single sequencing platform. HLA typing covered class I and class II loci at four-digit resolution. Typing coverage differed by locus: A, B, C, DRB1 and DQB1 were typed in roughly 620-630 donors, DQA1 in about 550, DPA1 in roughly 590, and DPB1 in approximately 450. Four to six DR-DQ haplotypes were handled as single units for association and clustering, since linkage in the cohort was strong. Among 300 to 450 genotyped donors of the cohort, an average of approximately 250,000 unique TCR beta nucleotide sequences were sequenced per donor, about a sixth of them non-productive. Overall study results and their limits: Because counts were too low, about 18 rarely observed V segments, including chromosome 9 orphons, were excluded from the earlier analysis of several hundred of the donors. Broadly in line with IMGT annotations, most TCR beta V segments showed up in productive rearrangements about 87% or about 30% of the time in an earlier analysis of 450 to 600 of the donors. Because HLA typing was unavailable for some donors at each locus, only the typed subset was used in association tests. According to a later analysis, TCR association rates differed among HLA loci, with DRB1 alleles showing the most associated TCRs and HLA-C alleles showing the fewest. A later analysis reported that several top co-occurrence clusters appeared linked to parvovirus B19, influenza, CMV and Epstein-Barr virus. A later genetic analysis associated a missense DCLRE1C variant with V-gene and J-gene trimming of TCR beta chains, and an independent cohort replicated the association. The sequencing pipeline was judged likely to have produced a cluster of highly shared sequence variants as a technical artifact. When HLA alleles, especially DR and DQ, strongly co-occurred, TCR associations were difficult to assign to individual alleles. The classifier was reported to diagnose cytomegalovirus status with high specificity and sensitivity in both the original and validation cohorts. Some IMGT-functional V segments, including TRBV6-2 and TRBV6-3, could not be distinguished by the 87-base-pair reads and were therefore excluded. Compared with the 666-donor mean, donors in an Asian-associated ancestry cluster had fewer N-insertions in productive TCRs, according to a later genetic analysis. In a later analysis, some 18,000 TCR beta sequences were associated with specific HLA alleles at a false discovery rate of 0.05. A few of the identified cytomegalovirus-associated TCR beta chains were confirmed in vitro to be specific for cytomegalovirus antigens. Linkage disequilibrium might explain the correlated functional status among segregating V segments, but an unknown experimental factor could not be excluded. Most TCR sequences were seen in very few donors, while some public TCRs were found in many individuals. Most CMV-associated TCR beta chains appeared to be HLA-restricted in a later analysis, and the HLA associations seemed to be driven largely by CMV exposure. A further reported finding was that TCR beta sequences accurately predicted the HLA-A and HLA-B alleles for most subjects in the first cohort. This cohort had only TCR beta chains sequenced, and the lack of alpha or paired-chain data limited which features could be detected. The only immune exposure information available for the cohort was CMV serostatus. It was suggested by the authors that the approach could potentially be generalized to other disease states and immunological phenotypes. The study gave a list of 150 to 200 TCR beta chains associated with cytomegalovirus. In a later analysis, HLA-associated TCR beta chains showed more clonal expansion and lower generation probabilities than non-associated chains that were equally common. Presence/absence analyses assumed roughly uniform sequencing depth across donors, an assumption that may not hold.

Points on this clone: It lacks a known antigen. Per-nucleotide qualities are absent, and no much larger clonotype sits a single base away.

The method was the immunoSEQ multiplex PCR assay. For the multiplex PCR, a mixture combining 60 forward primers for TCR Vbeta segments and 13 reverse primers for TCR Jbeta segments was used. A multiplex PCR assay on genomic DNA amplified the CDR3 region of rearranged TCR beta genes. Amplified TCR beta libraries were sequenced as 87-base-pair reads on the Illumina HiSeq System. Processing in the source paper ran as follows. A later analysis tallied roughly 78 million unique TCR beta chains across the roughly 610 repertoires, and approximately 12 million of those chains were shared by two or more donors. A nearest-neighbor algorithm error-corrected the raw reads and collapsed the reads into unique sequences, merging closely related sequences to remove PCR and sequencing errors. V, D and J gene segments were assigned by aligning CDR3 sequences to IMGT reference sequences. For a sequence to be retained, a match of at least six nucleotides was required to both a V gene segment and a J gene segment. A rearrangement was called productive if the CDR3 had no stop codons and remained in frame with V and J, and every other rearrangement was called non-productive. CDR3 was defined by IMGT convention, running from the second conserved V-encoded cysteine to the conserved J-encoded phenylalanine. Sequences without an unambiguous match to a single V gene segment were excluded from the earlier analysis of 500 to 700 of the donors. An earlier analysis of several hundred of the donors classified V segments as functional when productive rearrangements were above 56.7% and as segregating when the standard deviation between donors was above 5%. A statistical classification framework was built for diagnosing cytomegalovirus status from the catalog of TCR beta chain sequences. In a later analysis, V and J genes were assigned by comparing TCR nucleotide sequences against IMGT/GENE-DB human TR gene sequences. Using the TCRdist pipeline, a later analysis assigned CDR3 sequences along with most-parsimonious VDJ recombination scenarios. In a later analysis, each TCR beta chain was defined by its CDR3 amino acid sequence together with its V-gene family, and reads lacking a unique V-gene family were excluded. A later analysis removed several hundred highly shared, low-generation-probability nucleotide sequences to deal with suspected cross-contamination and a sequencing artifact. In a later analysis, a clonal expansion index was calculated for each public chain from normalized within-repertoire ranks of inferred template counts. In a later analysis, generation probabilities were computed with a VDJ recombination model fitted to out-of-frame rearrangements, and the resulting probabilities were checked against IGoR. Hypergeometric tests were used in a later analysis to score TCR-TCR, TCR-HLA and TCR-CMV co-occurrence, with a repertoire-size bias correction applied to the TCR pairs. False discovery rates were estimated in a later analysis by permuting HLA or CMV assignments 20 times. In a later analysis, co-occurring TCRs were grouped using DBSCAN, with TCRdist sequence similarity added in when clustering inside HLA-allele-positive subsets. Repertoires with fewer than 30,000 or more than 120,000 public chains were left out of co-occurrence clustering, as were a handful of repertoires with anomalous nucleotide sharing. TCRdb holds this immuneACCESS table with in-frame rearrangements only. Some clones are missing; in checked studies, unresolved V genes explain under half, and the rest has no known cause. V and J calls and clone size are those listed in that table; D and trimming were worked out from the DNA. The sample table records some 150,000 clones; 55% to 80% of these occur just once. The biggest ten clones account for about an eighth of the sample.

Trimmed from V: 4 bases; trimmed from J: 5 bases; junction bases lacking a gene match: 7. The CDR3 runs 16 residues from the cysteine to the phenylalanine. Kept here is only the CDR3 DNA, which spans 48 bases and is read in frame from base 1. In the germline V gene (reference sequence), CDR1 corresponds to SEHNR and CDR2 to FQNEAQ. The cohort consisted of more than 650 healthy bone marrow donors. All cohort members were sampled while nominally healthy, although unrecorded immune exposures were likely present. CMV serostatus was recorded as positive for 289 and negative for about 55% of the roughly 670 cohort members, whereas no CMV serostatus was recorded for the donor in question. Every donor gave a peripheral blood sample, and the peripheral blood mononuclear cells from that sample were used for TCR beta sequencing. The Qiagen DNeasy Blood Extraction Kit was used to extract genomic DNA from the blood cell samples.

This TCR was sampled from a human donor in good health. The chain is encoded by TRBV7-9 joined to TRBJ2-3; 12 middle bases align to TRBD1. Sequences were obtained from PBMCs. The CDR3 protein: CASSYTGTGGEDTQYF. The nucleotide sequence is given as TGTGCCAGCAGCTACACCGGGACAGGGGGCGAAGATACGCAGTATTTT.